In its sample, the clone carrying this T cell receptor beta chain was seen a few times. This sample was included in a study of blood T cells in healthy people across ages. For the second PCR, which ran for roughly 7 to 11 cycles, a sample-barcoded 5' primer and a J-beta primer mix were used. TCRdb re-called the 5' RACE reads with MiXCR, one entry per CDR3 protein. Of under 700,000 distinct CDR3 sequences listed, about 24% are singletons. CDR3 length equals 15 residues. V was trimmed by 3 bases and J by 2 bases, leaving 13 bases between them. Germline loops: CDR1 SGHVS, CDR2 FNYEAQ. The same sample was also used in a study of T cells of mothers and their children. From that study: A few healthy Caucasian mothers served as donors, and their six children did as well. M1S, a second-PCR primer, added sample barcodes and 2-4 random nucleotides. Sequencing got over 8 million TCR beta CDR3 reads from each mother and about 3.1 million from each child.

Sequences were obtained from blood. This sequence joins TRBV7-6 and TRBJ2-5; a possible D gene is TRBD2 (6 bases). This sequence was found in a boy aged 5-17 years in good health. As DNA, the CDR3 is TGTGCCAGCAGCTTGTTCTCTAGCGCTCAAGAGACCCAGTACTTC. Its translation is CASSLFSSAQETQYF.